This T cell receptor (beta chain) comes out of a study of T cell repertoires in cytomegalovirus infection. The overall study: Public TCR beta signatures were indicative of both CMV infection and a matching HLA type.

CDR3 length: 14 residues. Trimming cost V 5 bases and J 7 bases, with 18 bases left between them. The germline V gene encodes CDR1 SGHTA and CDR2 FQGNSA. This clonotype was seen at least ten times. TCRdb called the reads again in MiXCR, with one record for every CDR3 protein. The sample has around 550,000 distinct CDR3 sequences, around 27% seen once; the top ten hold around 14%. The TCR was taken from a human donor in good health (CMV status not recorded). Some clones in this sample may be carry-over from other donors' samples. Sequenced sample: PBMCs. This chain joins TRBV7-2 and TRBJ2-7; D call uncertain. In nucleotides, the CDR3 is TGTGCCAGCAGCCCCATAGGCCTCGAACGGGAGCAGTACTTC. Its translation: CASSPIGLEREQYF.